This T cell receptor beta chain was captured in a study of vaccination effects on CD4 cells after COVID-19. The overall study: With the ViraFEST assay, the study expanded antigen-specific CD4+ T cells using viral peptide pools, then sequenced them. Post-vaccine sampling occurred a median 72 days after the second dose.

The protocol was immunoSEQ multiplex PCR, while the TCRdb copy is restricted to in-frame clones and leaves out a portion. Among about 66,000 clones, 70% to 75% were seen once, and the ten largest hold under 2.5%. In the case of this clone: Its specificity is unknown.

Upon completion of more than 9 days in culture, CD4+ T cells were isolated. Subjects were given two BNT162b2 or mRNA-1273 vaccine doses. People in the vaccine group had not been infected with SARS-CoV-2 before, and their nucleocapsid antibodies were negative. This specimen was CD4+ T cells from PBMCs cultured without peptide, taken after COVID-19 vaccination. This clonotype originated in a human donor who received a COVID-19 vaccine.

CDR3 bases: TGTGCCAGCAGCTTAACCCTCGACAGGGGGGCCACCGGGGAGCTGTTTTTT. This sequence encodes CASSLTLDRGATGELFF. This rearrangement joins TRBV11-2 to TRBJ2-2, with TRBD1 identical over 9 bases. The CDR3 has 17 amino acids. V lost 2 bases, J lost 4 bases, and 8 bases stayed unmatched. Germline CDR1 SGHAT, CDR2 FQNNGV.